The 8 T cell receptor beta chains reported below all come from one sample, sequenced in a study of T cells in Graves' hyperthyroidism and ophthalmopathy (dated by TCRdb to about 2019). Receptors were amplified or captured by multiplex PCR. The run used an Illumina HiSeq 2000. TCR beta CDR3 regions were amplified from RNA transcripts. A first-round RT-PCR of the TCR CDR3 used the HTBI primer set with the Qiagen OneStep RT-PCR kit. In TCRdb, the public reads were trimmed at Q25 with fastp and aligned with MiXCR, with productive beta chains retained. Each entry is one CDR3 protein sequence, shown with its most common DNA and genes. Within this sample are hundreds of thousands of distinct CDR3 sequences, with less than 15% of them counted one time only. 9% to 9.5% of the sample is held by the ten biggest clonotypes. The sample taken for sequencing was blood. The receptors stem from a young woman with Graves' hyperthyroidism.

At least ten counts were recorded for this clonotype. J is TRBJ2-3 and V is TRBV28; no clear D. The CDR3 length is 12 residues. Germline V lookup: CDR1 MDHEN, CDR2 SYDVKM. Trimming shortened V by 5 bases and J by 2 bases, and 5 bases separated the two germline ends. CDR3 coding DNA: TGTGCCAGCAGTCATAACACAGATACGCAGTATTTT. It codes for CASSHNTDTQYF.

This clonotype was counted ten times or more. V usage is TRBV2 and J usage is TRBJ1-4; possible D gene TRBD1, 6 bases. The germline V and J ends were trimmed by 7 bases and 4 bases, with 13 bases remaining between them. The CDR3 extends over 14 amino acids. Per the germline V gene, CDR1 is SNHLY and CDR2 is FYNNEI. The CDR3 region is CASNPDSLNEKLFF. CDR3 coding DNA: TGTGCCAGCAATCCGGACAGTCTTAATGAAAAACTGTTTTTT.

This clonotype was seen only a few times. This chain uses TRBV28 with TRBJ1-5; D is ambiguous. Trimming cost V 3 bases and J 3 bases, with 12 bases left between them. Germline assignment: CDR1 MDHEN and CDR2 SYDVKM. CDR3 length equals 15 residues. The CDR3 here is CASSFSRRLNQPQHF. In nucleotides, the CDR3 is TGTGCCAGCAGTTTTTCTAGGCGACTCAATCAGCCCCAGCATTTT.

This chain joins TRBV6-1 and TRBJ2-2; maybe TRBD1 (6 bases). The V gene's germline CDR1 is MNHNS and CDR2 SASEGT. V dropped 2 bases and J dropped 6 bases, with 13 bases sitting between them. The CDR3 runs 15 residues. CDR3 residues: CASSETGKGAGELFF. The DNA of the CDR3 is TGTGCCAGCAGTGAAACGGGGAAGGGGGCCGGGGAGCTGTTTTTT.

The chain links TRBV5-5 to TRBJ2-7, with D possibly being TRBD1 or TRBD2 (7 bases each). Germline V CDR1 and CDR2: SGHKS, YYEKEE (reference sequence). Trimming stripped 4 bases from V and 5 bases from J, with 19 bases between. This CDR3 region has 15 residues. The CDR3 DNA is TGTGCCAGCAGCGTGTCGACAGGGAGGGTCGACGAGCAGTACTTC. Residues: CASSVSTGRVDEQYF.

Many counts were recorded for this clonotype. This sequence joins TRBV14 and TRBJ2-7; weak D call: TRBD2 (5 bases). CDR3 length: 14 residues. Per the germline V gene, CDR1 is SGHDN and CDR2 is FVKESK. The germline V and J ends were trimmed by 0 bases and 7 bases, with 13 bases remaining between them. CDR3 amino acids: CASSQDRLTGEQYF. CDR3 in DNA: TGTGCCAGCAGCCAAGATCGACTAACTGGAGAGCAGTACTTC.

In this sample, this clonotype turned up a few times. The chain recombines TRBV6-2 or TRBV6-3 with TRBJ2-4; no firm D call. CDR1 MNHEY and CDR2 SVGEGT come from the germline V gene. This CDR3 has 15 amino acids. V was clipped by 2 bases and J by 1 base, with 9 bases between them. Written as DNA, the CDR3 is TGTGCCAGCAGTTACGGCGGTGGGGCCAAAAACATTCAGTACTTC. Its translation is CASSYGGGAKNIQYF.

V and J are TRBV3-1 and TRBJ1-5; 9 nucleotides line up with TRBD1. Germline trimming cut 5 bases from V and 0 bases from J; bases unmatched to any gene: 8. The CDR3 has 17 amino acids. Germline CDR1 LGHDT, CDR2 YNNKEL (reference sequence). The CDR3 DNA reads as TGTGCCAGCAGCAAGGGGACAGGGTATAATAGCAATCAGCCCCAGCATTTT. Translation gives CASSKGTGYNSNQPQHF.